This T cell receptor beta chain is drawn from a study of T-cell reconstitution after alpha-beta-depleted transplantation in children. Study conclusions and caveats: Diversity and T-cell counts at one year after transplant derived mostly from new T cells. Recipient T cells and thymic progenitors that survived gave rise to the high TCRbeta diversity observed at day 60 in some patients.

The germline V gene has CDR1 DFQATT and CDR2 SNEGSKA (reference sequence). The CDR3 runs 14 residues. A remark on this clonotype: Its antigen remains unidentified. Sequence at one end of the junction differs from germline and may be a read error.

Unique molecular identifiers were built into the TCRbeta library. TCRdb itself ran the PCR reads through MiXCR, one entry per CDR3 protein. Of 70,000 to 95,000 distinct CDR3 sequences in the sample, around 15% are singletons; the top ten hold 15% to 20%. The sequencing here drew on PBMCs, mostly from graft donor cells, taken 180 days after TCRalphabeta/CD19-depleted stem cell transplant. The receptor comes from a male patient aged 2-10 years who had a stem cell transplant for acute lymphoblastic leukemia, so the T cells may come from the graft donor. The chain joins TRBV20-1 to TRBJ1-5; D is unclear. The CDR3 DNA reads as TGCAGTGCTTACAGCGGGCCTCTCAATCGGCCCCAGCATTTT. This sequence encodes CSAYSGPLNRPQHF.